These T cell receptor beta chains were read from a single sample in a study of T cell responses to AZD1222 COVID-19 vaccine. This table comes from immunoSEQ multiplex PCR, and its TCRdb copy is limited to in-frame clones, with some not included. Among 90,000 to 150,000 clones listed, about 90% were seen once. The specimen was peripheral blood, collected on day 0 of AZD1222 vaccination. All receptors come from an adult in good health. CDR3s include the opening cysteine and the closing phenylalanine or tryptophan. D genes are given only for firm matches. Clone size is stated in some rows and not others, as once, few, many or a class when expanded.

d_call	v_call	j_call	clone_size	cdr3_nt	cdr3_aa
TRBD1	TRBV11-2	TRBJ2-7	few	TGTGCCAGCAGACCCGGGACAGGGTTTTCGTACTTC	CASRPGTGFSYF
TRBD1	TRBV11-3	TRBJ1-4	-	TGTGCCAGCAGCGCGGGACAGGGAGAGGGTGAAAAACTGTTTTTT	CASSAGQGEGEKLFF
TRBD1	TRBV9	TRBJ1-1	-	TGTGCCAGCAGCGTAGAGACAGGGACTGAAGCTTTCTTT	CASSVETGTEAFF
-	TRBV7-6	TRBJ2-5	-	TGTGCCAGCAGCCACAATAGGGGCCTTTCTCAAGAGACCCAGTACTTC	CASSHNRGLSQETQYF
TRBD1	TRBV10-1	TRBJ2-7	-	TGCGCCAGCAATCCATCAGGGGGCGAAAATTGCTACGAGCAGTACTTC	CASNPSGGENCYEQYF
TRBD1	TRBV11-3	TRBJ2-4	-	TGTGCCAGCAGCTTAGAGCCGGGGACAGGGGTACGCAAAAACATTCAGTACTTC	CASSLEPGTGVRKNIQYF
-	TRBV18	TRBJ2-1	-	TGTGCCAGCTCACCGAGGTCCTACAATGAGCAGTTCTTC	CASSPRSYNEQFF
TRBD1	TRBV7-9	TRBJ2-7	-	TGTGCCAGCAGCTTTAAGGGGGCAAGCTACGAGCAGTACTTC	CASSFKGASYEQYF
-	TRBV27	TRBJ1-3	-	TGTGCCAGCAGCCTTAACGCAGGGTCGGGAAACACCATATATTTT	CASSLNAGSGNTIYF
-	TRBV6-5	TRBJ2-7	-	TGTGCCAGCAGTTACGCACCCGGAGCGTACGAGCAGTACTTC	CASSYAPGAYEQYF
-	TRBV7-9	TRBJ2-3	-	TGTGCCAGCAGCAAGGAGGGGGTTAGCACAGATACGCAGTATTTT	CASSKEGVSTDTQYF
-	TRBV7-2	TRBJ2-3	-	TGTGCCAGCAGCTTAGCCTTATATGGGGGGAGTACAGATACGCAGTATTTT	CASSLALYGGSTDTQYF
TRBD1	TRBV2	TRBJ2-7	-	TGTGCCAGTTGGACAGGGCTTTGGGGCGAGCAGTACTTC	CASWTGLWGEQYF
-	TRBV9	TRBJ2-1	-	TGTGCCAGCAGTAGTAGCGATGGGTACAATGAGCAGTTCTTC	CASSSSDGYNEQFF
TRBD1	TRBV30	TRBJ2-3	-	TGTGCCTGGAGTCGAGGACAGGACACAGATACGCAGTATTTT	CAWSRGQDTDTQYF
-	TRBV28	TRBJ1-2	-	TGTGCCAGCAGTGTCCTAGCGTTCGAGGAGGGCTACACCTTC	CASSVLAFEEGYTF
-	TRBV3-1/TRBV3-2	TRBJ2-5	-	TGTGCCAGCAGCCTGAATCAATACCGAGAGACCCAGTACTTC	CASSLNQYRETQYF
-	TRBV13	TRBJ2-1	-	TGTGCCAGCAGCTTATCGACGCCAGGGTCCTACAATGAGCAGTTCTTC	CASSLSTPGSYNEQFF
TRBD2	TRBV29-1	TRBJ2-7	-	TGCAGCGTTGAAGCTAGCGGGGTTACCTACGAGCAGTACTTC	CSVEASGVTYEQYF
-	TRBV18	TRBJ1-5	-	TGTGCCAGCTCACCAGGGAGAGATCAGCCCCAGCATTTT	CASSPGRDQPQHF
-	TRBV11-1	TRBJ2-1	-	TGTGCCAGCAGCTTATCGGGCTACAATGAGCAGTTCTTC	CASSLSGYNEQFF
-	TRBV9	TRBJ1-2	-	TGTGCCAGCAGCGTAGGGTACCCGTCGGGGAGGGGCTACACCTTC	CASSVGYPSGRGYTF
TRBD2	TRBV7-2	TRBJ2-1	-	TGTGCCAGCAGATACGACATAGCGGGGGGCTTCAATGAGCAGTTCTTC	CASRYDIAGGFNEQFF
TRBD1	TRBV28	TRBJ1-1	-	TGTGCCAGCAGTTTAGGACAGGCGCTTGAAGCTTTCTTT	CASSLGQALEAFF
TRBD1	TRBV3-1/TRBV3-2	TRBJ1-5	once	TGTGCCAGCAGCCAAGTCGGGACAGGGAATCAGCCCCAGCATTTT	CASSQVGTGNQPQHF
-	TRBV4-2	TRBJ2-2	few	TGTGCCAGCAGCCAAGTCTCGCGGGGCACCGGGGAGCTGTTTTTT	CASSQVSRGTGELFF
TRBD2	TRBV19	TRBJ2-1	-	TGTGCCAGTAGTATAGTTAGCGGGGGAAGGAATGAGCAGTTCTTC	CASSIVSGGRNEQFF
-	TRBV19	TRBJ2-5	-	TGTGCCAGTAGTTCCGACGATCAAGAGACCCAGTACTTC	CASSSDDQETQYF
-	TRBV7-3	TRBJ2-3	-	TGTGCCAGCAGCTTGACCGGTTCAGATACGCAGTATTTT	CASSLTGSDTQYF
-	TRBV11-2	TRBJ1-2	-	TGTGCCAGCAGCCCCCAGCTGGGAGCTGGCTACACCTTC	CASSPQLGAGYTF
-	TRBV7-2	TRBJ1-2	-	TGTGCCAGCAGCTTACCAGGGCTTGGCTACACCTTC	CASSLPGLGYTF
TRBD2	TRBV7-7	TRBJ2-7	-	TGTGCTAGCAGCTCTAGCGGGAATCCTACCGAGCAGTACTTC	CASSSSGNPTEQYF
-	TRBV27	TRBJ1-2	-	TGTGCCAGCAGTGCAGGGGCCCCCCTTGGCTACACCTTC	CASSAGAPLGYTF
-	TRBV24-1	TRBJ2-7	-	TGTGCCACCAGTGATTCGGCGGCCTCCTACGAGCAGTACTTC	CATSDSAASYEQYF
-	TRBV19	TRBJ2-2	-	TGTGCCAGTAGTGCTGGGACTAACACCGGGGAGCTGTTTTTT	CASSAGTNTGELFF
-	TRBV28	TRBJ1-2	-	TGTGCCAGCAGGCGAAGGGACTATGGCTACACCTTC	CASRRRDYGYTF
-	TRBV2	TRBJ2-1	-	TGTGCCAGTAAGAGAGGCTCCTACAATGAGCAGTTCTTC	CASKRGSYNEQFF
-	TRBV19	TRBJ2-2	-	TGTGCCAGTAGTCCCCGGCGGCGGGGGCCCCTAACCGGGGAGCTGTTTTTT	CASSPRRRGPLTGELFF
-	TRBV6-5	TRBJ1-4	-	TGTGCCAGCAGCCAGACAGGCAGAAGTAATGAAAAACTGTTTTTT	CASSQTGRSNEKLFF
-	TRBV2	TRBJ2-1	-	TGTGCCAGCAGTGACCGTGTTGATGAGCAGTTCTTC	CASSDRVDEQFF
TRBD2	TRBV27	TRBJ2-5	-	TGTGCCAGCAGCAAAGGGAGGGGAGGAGAGACCCAGTACTTC	CASSKGRGGETQYF
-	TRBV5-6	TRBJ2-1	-	TGTGCCAGCAGCTCCCGGGGCGGGACCAGGGGCAATGAGCAGTTCTTC	CASSSRGGTRGNEQFF
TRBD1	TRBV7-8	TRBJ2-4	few	TGTGCCAGCAGCTCTACGACAGGGGCGGAAAACATTCAGTACTTC	CASSSTTGAENIQYF
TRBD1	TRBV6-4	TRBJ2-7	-	TGTGCCAGCAGTGTACCCGGACAGGGGGACTACGAGCAGTACTTC	CASSVPGQGDYEQYF
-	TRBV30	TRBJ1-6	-	TGTGCCTGGAGTGTAAGGAGCTCCTATAATTCACCCCTCCACTTT	CAWSVRSSYNSPLHF
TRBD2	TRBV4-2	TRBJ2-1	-	TGTGCCAGCAGCCAAGGAACAGCGGGGGGGCCTAGCTCCTACAATGAGCAGTTCTTC	CASSQGTAGGPSSYNEQFF
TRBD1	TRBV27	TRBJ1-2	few	TGTGCCAGCAGTTTAGGGGACGGGGACAGGAGGTATGGCTACACCTTC	CASSLGDGDRRYGYTF
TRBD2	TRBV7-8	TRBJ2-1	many	TGTGCCAGCAGCTTCCTAGCGGGGGGAGGGGAGCAGTTCTTC	CASSFLAGGGEQFF
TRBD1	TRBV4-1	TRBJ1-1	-	TGCGCCAGCAGCCAACTATACAGGGGAAGGAACACTGAAGCTTTCTTT	CASSQLYRGRNTEAFF
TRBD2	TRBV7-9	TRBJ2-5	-	TGTGCCAGCAGCCGGGGACTAGCGGGAGGGCCTATAGAGACCCAGTACTTC	CASSRGLAGGPIETQYF
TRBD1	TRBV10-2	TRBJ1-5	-	TGCGCCAGCAGGGACAGGCCTTTGGGAAATCAGCCCCAGCATTTT	CASRDRPLGNQPQHF
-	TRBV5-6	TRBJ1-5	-	TGTGCCAGCAGCTTGAAGCTTTACAGTAATCAGCCCCAGCATTTT	CASSLKLYSNQPQHF
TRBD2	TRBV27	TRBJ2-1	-	TGTGCCAGCCGGCCGAGCGGGAGCCCCAATGAGCAGTTCTTC	CASRPSGSPNEQFF
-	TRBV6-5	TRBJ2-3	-	TGTGCCAGCAGCTTAGGGTTCTTCACAGATACGCAGTATTTT	CASSLGFFTDTQYF
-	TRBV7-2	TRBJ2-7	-	TGTGCCAGCAGCTCAAGAAGGGACACTACCTACGAGCAGTACTTC	CASSSRRDTTYEQYF
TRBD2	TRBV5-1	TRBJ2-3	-	TGCGCCAGCAGCCCCTCGACTAGCCGCGCAGATACGCAGTATTTT	CASSPSTSRADTQYF
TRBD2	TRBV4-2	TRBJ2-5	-	TGTGCCAGCAGCCAAGATCGCAGCGGGGGATTTCAAGAGACCCAGTACTTC	CASSQDRSGGFQETQYF
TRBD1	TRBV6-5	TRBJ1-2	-	TGTGCCAGCAGCTTGACAGGGGGCGGCTACACCTTC	CASSLTGGGYTF
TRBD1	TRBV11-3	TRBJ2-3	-	TGTGCCAGCAGCTTCAGACAGGGGCCAGATACGCAGTATTTT	CASSFRQGPDTQYF
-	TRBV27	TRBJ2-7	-	TGTGCCAGCAGTAAAGGGGTTTCCTACGAGCAGTACTTC	CASSKGVSYEQYF